What follows are 14 T cell receptor beta chains derived from one specimen sequenced in a study of control samples from healthy donors and cancer patients. The data were produced by immunoSEQ multiplex PCR, yet TCRdb's version contains in-frame clones alone and is incomplete. The sample includes about 140,000 clones, 88% of them seen just once. Material for sequencing was blood. These TCRs come from a man between 18 and 29 years old in good health.

The genes are TRBV27 and TRBJ2-2; D call uncertain. The CDR3 runs to 14 residues. Germline V CDR1 and CDR2: MNHEY, SMNVEV (reference sequence). Between the trimmed V and J ends, which lost 4 bases and 1 base, there was a span of 7 bases. CDR3: CASSSPQNTGELFF. As DNA, the CDR3 is TGTGCCAGCAGTTCTCCCCAGAACACCGGGGAGCTGTTTTTT.

The chain recombines TRBV7-2 with TRBJ2-7; D may be TRBD1 (5 bases). CDR1 is SGHTA, CDR2 FQGNSA, per germline. This CDR3 is built from 15 residues. Trimming stripped 5 bases from V and 2 bases from J, with 16 bases between. The CDR3 spells CASSPQGKRAYEQYF. CDR3 bases: TGTGCCAGCAGCCCCCAGGGCAAAAGGGCCTACGAGCAGTACTTC.

The DNA for the CDR3 is TGTGCCAGCAGTCCGGGAAACTCCTACAATGAGCAGTTCTTC. Translated, it gives CASSPGNSYNEQFF. The chain uses TRBV6-2 or TRBV6-3 and TRBJ2-1, with D maybe TRBD2 (5 bases). The length of the CDR3 is 14 residues. Deletions cut 5 bases from V and 0 bases from J, with 8 bases between. Germline V lookup: CDR1 MNHEY, CDR2 SVGEGT.

The V call is TRBV7-2, the J call TRBJ2-3, with 11 bases matching TRBD2. J gave up 2 bases and V 4 bases, and 5 bases lay outside the gene matches. Germline CDR1 is SGHTA and CDR2 is FQGNSA. This CDR3 contains 16 residues. The CDR3 protein is CASSSRLAGSTDTQYF. DNA for the CDR3: TGTGCCAGCAGCTCACGACTAGCGGGGTCCACAGATACGCAGTATTTT.

The genes are TRBV11-2 and TRBJ1-6; D remains unclear. Between the trimmed V and J ends, which lost 0 bases and 9 bases, there was a span of 12 bases. CDR3 size: 15 residues. The V gene's germline CDR1 is SGHAT and CDR2 FQNNGV. CDR3 amino acids: CASSLDRGNGSPLHF. The DNA of the CDR3 is TGTGCCAGCAGCTTAGATCGAGGGAACGGTTCACCCCTCCACTTT.

This clone was counted a single time. The chain combines TRBV12-3 or TRBV12-4 with TRBJ2-2; D remains unclear. The CDR3 is made up of 12 amino acids. The ends were cut back, 3 bases at V and 6 bases at J, with 5 bases in the middle. The CDR3 reads CASSFSPGELFF. In DNA, the CDR3 is TGTGCCAGCAGTTTCTCCCCCGGGGAGCTGTTTTTT.

With regard to this clone: One end of the junction does not line up with germline, which may come from a read error. J is TRBJ2-3 and V is TRBV9, with D possibly matching TRBD2 (6 bases). CDR3 size: 17 residues. Looked up from germline, CDR1 is SGDLS and CDR2 is YYNGEE. CDR3 loop: CASSPPAGLKVTDTRYF. The CDR3 bases are TGTGCCAGCAGCCCCCCCGCGGGACTCAAAGTTACAGATACGCGGTATTTT.

V and J are TRBV18 and TRBJ1-1; 7 bases line up with TRBD1. The CDR3 runs 16 residues. J lost 6 bases, V lost 2 bases, and 12 bases had no gene match. Germline CDR1 KGHSH, CDR2 LQKENI. The DNA of the CDR3 is TGTGCCAGCTCACCAGGGGGGCAGGGGGGAAGCGCTGAAGCTTTCTTT. Translation gives CASSPGGQGGSAEAFF.

This clone was seen a few times. The chain employs TRBV7-9 and TRBJ1-3; tentatively, D is TRBD1 (5 bases). V lost 2 bases, J lost 0 bases, and 8 bases lay in between. There are 15 residues in the CDR3. The V gene's germline CDR1 is SEHNR and CDR2 FQNEAQ (reference sequence). The CDR3 nucleotides read TGTGCCAGCAGCTTACCGGGGCACTCTGGAAACACCATATATTTT. Its protein is CASSLPGHSGNTIYF.

The genes are TRBV7-5 and TRBJ1-1; the D call in the table, TRBD1, was not verified against the DNA. TRBV7-5 is described as a pseudogene. This CDR3 is 17 amino acids long. The CDR3 here is CVRSLASPIWTGTEAFF. The CDR3 nucleotides are TGTGTCAGAAGCTTAGCCTCCCCGATATGGACAGGCACTGAAGCTTTCTTT.

The genes are TRBV28 and TRBJ2-3; D gene uncertain. Trimming took off 5 bases at V and 6 bases at J, with 18 bases between the two ends. Germline CDR1 is MDHEN and CDR2 is SYDVKM. This CDR3 is built from 15 residues. The CDR3 region has the DNA TGTGCCAGCAGTCCAATCCGGACGGTGGGGGATACGCAGTATTTT. Amino acids: CASSPIRTVGDTQYF.

V usage is TRBV5-1 and J usage is TRBJ2-2; 7 nucleotides line up with TRBD1. V was pared by 4 bases and J by 0 bases, with 9 bases of the junction left unmatched. This CDR3 region has 17 residues. The germline V gene encodes CDR1 SGHRS and CDR2 YFSETQ. The CDR3 loop is CASSAWTGLTNTGELFF. DNA of the CDR3: TGCGCCAGCAGCGCCTGGACAGGACTTACGAACACCGGGGAGCTGTTTTTT.

The chain recombines TRBV6-5 with TRBJ2-1; the D is unclear. The V end was cut by 8 bases, the J end by 4 bases, with 6 bases between. The CDR3 is 11 residues long. CDR1 and CDR2 from the germline V gene are MNHEY and SVGAGI. The chain's CDR3 is CASGEYNEQFF. The CDR3 coding sequence is TGTGCCAGCGGAGAGTACAATGAGCAGTTCTTC.

The chain uses TRBV2 and TRBJ2-5, with 14 positions matching TRBD2. V shed 3 bases, J shed 7 bases, and the junction held 10 bases outside the gene matches. The CDR3 has 17 amino acids. The germline CDR1 and CDR2 sequences are SNHLY and FYNNEI. The CDR3, as DNA: TGTGCCAGCAGTGAGGGGACTAGCGGGGGCCATGGAGGGACCCAGTACTTC. This encodes CASSEGTSGGHGGTQYF.